What follows describes a single TCR beta chain. Its antigen is not known. The data are from a study of cytomegalovirus exposure and HLA in healthy donors. Study observations and caveats: TCR beta chains numbering about 160 were designated cytomegalovirus-associated.

CDR3 length equals 15 residues. Germline assignment: CDR1 KGHSH and CDR2 LQKENI. The trim removed 2 bases at V and 12 bases at J, leaving 13 bases unmatched. The PCR employed 60 Vbeta primers together with 13 Jbeta primers. The protocol was immunoSEQ multiplex PCR, while the TCRdb copy is restricted to in-frame clones and leaves out a portion. The top ten hold 6% to 7.5% of the sample, which has 170,000 or so clones, under 90% seen once. This sequence was found in a young man in good health and CMV-seropositive. The V and J genes are TRBV18 and TRBJ2-3; TRBD2 matches 8 bases. The sequencing input was PBMCs. The CDR3 DNA is TGTGCCAGCTCACCATCAGTTGTCAGTAGCGGGGCACAGTATTTT. It is translated as CASSPSVVSSGAQYF. Complete variable domain (other parts from reference TRBV18 and TRBJ2-3): NAGVMQNPRHLVRRRGQEARLRCSPMKGHSHVYWYRQLPEEGLKFMVYLQKENIIDESGMPKERFSAEFPKEGPSILRIQQVVRGDSAAYFCASSPSVVSSGAQYFGPGTRLTVL.